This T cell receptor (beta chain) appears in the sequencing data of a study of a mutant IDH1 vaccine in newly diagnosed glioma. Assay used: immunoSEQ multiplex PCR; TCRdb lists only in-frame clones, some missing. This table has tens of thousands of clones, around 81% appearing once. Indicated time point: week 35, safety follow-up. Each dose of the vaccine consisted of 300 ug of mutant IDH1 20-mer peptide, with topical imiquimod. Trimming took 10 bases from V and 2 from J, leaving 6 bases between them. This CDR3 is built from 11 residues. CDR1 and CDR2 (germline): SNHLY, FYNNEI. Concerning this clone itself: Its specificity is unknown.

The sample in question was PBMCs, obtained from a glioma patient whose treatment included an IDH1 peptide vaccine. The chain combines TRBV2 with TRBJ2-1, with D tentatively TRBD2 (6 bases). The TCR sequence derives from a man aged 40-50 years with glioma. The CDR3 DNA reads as TGTGCCAAGCGGGCCTACAATGAGCAGTTCTTC. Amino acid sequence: CAKRAYNEQFF.